The entry below describes one T cell receptor beta chain. What it binds is unknown. This sample was taken from a study of CD8+ T cells in alopecia areata. Study summary: Tofacitinib therapy lasting 6 to 18 months was followed by 6 months off drug. Overall study results and limits: How baseline CD8+ expansion relates to response remains uncertain (there was one nonresponder). The study found TCR sharing across patients less clear than in mice, possibly for HLA reasons. Among the top 100, expanded CD8+ clones were significantly decreased by tofacitinib, as was scalp clonality.

It was cDNA, reverse transcribed from extracted RNA, that served as the sequencing template. Assay used: immunoSEQ multiplex PCR; TCRdb lists only in-frame clones, some missing. The data contain about 250,000 clones, over 45% of them seen just once; the ten biggest clones take up 0.8% to 1%. Germline V gene lookup returns CDR1 LNHDA and CDR2 SQIVND (reference sequence). The ends were cut back, 5 bases at V and 8 bases at J, with 18 bases in the middle. The CDR3 has 15 residues. Treatment denoted: oral pan-JAK inhibitor, 5-10 mg twice daily. The origin of this receptor is a human donor with alopecia areata. V is TRBV19 and J is TRBJ1-4; D ambiguous. The sample was CD4+ T cells sorted from blood, taken at approximately week 51, from a patient treated with tofacitinib. CDR3 in DNA: TGTGCCAGTAGTTTGGACGACGCGGCGAGAGAAAAACTGTTTTTT. Translated: CASSLDDAAREKLFF.